This TCR beta chain was retrieved from a study of shared clonotypes between healthy human individuals. At the level of the study: There were three CD4 naive, three CD4 memory, two CD8 naive and one CD8 memory plates per donor. Study conclusions and caveats: Limitation of the genetic and exposure-history diversity represented came from the few donors. Blood alone was sampled, and tissue repertoires likely differ.

The protocol was immunoSEQ multiplex PCR, while the TCRdb copy is restricted to in-frame clones and leaves out a portion. The sample has millions of clones; approximately 92% are singletons. Remarks on this clone: The antigen is undetermined.

The length of the CDR3 is 13 residues. The V gene end was trimmed by 4 bases and the J gene end by 13 bases; junction bases not matched to a gene: 7. CDR1 and CDR2 (germline): SGHTA, FQGNSA. CD4+ cells were split into CD45RA+ naive and CD45RA-negative memory subsets. The material sequenced was naive CD4+ T cells sorted from blood. The subset is: CD45RA+ positively selected. The sequence was collected from a man between 18 and 35 years old in good health. The chain is built from TRBV7-2 and TRBJ2-1; 10 nucleotides match TRBD2. CDR3 sequence (DNA): TGTGCCAGCAGCTGGAATCCTAGCGGGAGTCAGTTCTTC. It yields the protein CASSWNPSGSQFF.